A single TCR beta chain is shown here with its context. This clonotype was seen repeatedly, ten times or more. What antigen it recognizes has not been identified. Base qualities are not recorded, but no much larger clone differs from it by a single base. Via the germline V gene, CDR1 is MNHNS and CDR2 SASEGT. V ends up 4 bases short and J 6 bases short, with an unmatched junction base count of 6. CDR3 length: 14 amino acids, cysteine to phenylalanine. This entry keeps only the CDR3 DNA: 42 bases, framed from base 1. Graves' hyperthyroidism was defined as stable when no progression to ophthalmopathy occurred over 18 months of follow-up. Hyperthyroidism patients were aged 18 to 65 years and newly diagnosed, with disease duration of less than 2 months. Exclusion was applied to patients with uncontrolled infections, other autoimmune diseases, pregnancy or lactation. Diagnoses were based on clinical symptoms, serum thyroxine and TRAb, thyroid ultrasound and orbital computed tomography. Ficoll-Paque density gradient centrifugation was used to isolate PBMCs from about 10 ml of fresh peripheral blood. Trizol reagent was used to extract total RNA, and RNA quality was then checked on an Agilent 2100 Bioanalyzer.

This sample is part of a study of T cells in Graves' hyperthyroidism and ophthalmopathy (dated by TCRdb to about 2019). Study-level background: Peripheral blood was collected at initial diagnosis, before any treatment. A discovery cohort of roughly 100 patients, approximately 45 with Graves' ophthalmopathy and 57 with stable Graves' hyperthyroidism, was used to find distinguishing TCR V-J signatures. An independent validation cohort of 18 to 20 hyperthyroidism patients and about 16 patients who later progressed to ophthalmopathy tested prospective prediction of ophthalmopathy. The 85 to 100 discovery patients were divided at random into training and test sets in a 7:3 ratio. In addition, the study compared T-cell repertoires in thyroid tissue and in blood from several Graves' hyperthyroidism patients. Once sampling was done, hyperthyroidism patients were given methimazole at a starting dose of 30 mg daily, whereas ophthalmopathy patients were given high-dose intravenous methylprednisolone. The paper describes TCR Vbeta CDR3 sequencing of around 140 peripheral blood samples, made up of 43 ophthalmopathy patients, roughly 75 hyperthyroidism patients and 17 progressor patients. Overall study results and their limits: Most expanded thyroid clonotypes (frequency above 0.001) were also detected in blood, suggesting blood repertoires may reflect thyroid immune responses. No statistical method was used to set the sample size in advance, and investigators knew the group allocation. In validation, the model predicted progression to ophthalmopathy a median of about 6 months before onset, with 70% to 71% sensitivity and roughly 73% specificity. A 13 V-J signature model separated ophthalmopathy from stable hyperthyroidism, with around 91% sensitivity and approximately 81% specificity in cross-validation and 80%/75% in testing.

Amplification of TCR beta CDR3 regions was carried out from RNA transcripts. The TCR CDR3 was subjected to a first round of RT-PCR using the HTBI primer set and the Qiagen OneStep RT-PCR kit. The libraries were constructed in a second round of multiplex PCR and then size-selected and purified. The libraries were sequenced on an Illumina HiSeq2000 using paired-end 100 bp reads. On the study's bioinformatics: Raw data were processed with SOAPnuke, discarding reads with adapters, uncalled bases, mean Phred below 15, or no exact constant-primer or identifier match. High-quality paired reads were merged using COPE v1.2.5, and each unique nucleotide sequence was defined as a clonotype. Clonotypes were aligned to IMGT TRBV, TRBD and TRBJ reference segments using MiTCR v1.1. The analysis included only V-J combinations with a frequency above 0.0001, which together covered 99.2% of the repertoires. The TCS score was defined as F50 (clonal expansion) divided by E x V (chaos), with BLOSUM62-based TCRdist calculated between CDR3 peptides within each V-J. Welch's t-statistics and random forest reduced around 520 V-J features to around 14, which were used in a naive Bayes classifier (R e1071). In TCRdb, the public reads were trimmed at Q25 with fastp and aligned with MiXCR, with productive beta chains retained. Duplicate CDR3 protein sequences are folded into a single record with the most common DNA and genes. The V and J calls come from TCRdb's annotation, not from the publication. This sample is represented by about 290,000 distinct CDR3 sequences; approximately 15% of them were singletons. The top ten clones comprise 7% to 9.5% of the sample.

The sample was blood. The receptor was isolated from a woman in her 40s with Graves' hyperthyroidism. The sequence is built from TRBV6-1 and TRBJ2-3, with 8 bases aligning to TRBD2. CDR3 reads: CASSGGLVTDTQYF. The nucleotide sequence is given as TGTGCCAGCAGTGGGGGACTAGTAACCGATACGCAGTATTTT.